This T cell receptor beta chain was sequenced for a study of cytomegalovirus exposure and HLA in healthy donors. Study-level information: Of all 370 or so donors who were genotyped, around 79% belonged to the Caucasian-associated ancestry cluster.

PCR involved 60 Vbeta and 13 Jbeta primers. The method was immunoSEQ multiplex PCR; TCRdb's version includes in-frame clones alone and lacks a portion of them. This sample has 95,000 to 150,000 clones, with around 82% found just once. Samples came from healthy bone marrow donors. The germline V gene has CDR1 MDHEN and CDR2 SYDVKM. The CDR3 loop spans 14 amino acids. The ends were cut back, 5 bases at V and 7 bases at J, with 17 bases in the middle. This clonotype originated in a middle-aged woman in good health and CMV-seropositive. This chain joins TRBV28 and TRBJ2-5; D unclear. Sequencing was done on a sample of PBMCs. CDR3 coding DNA: TGTGCCAGCAGTCCGACTTCCTCAATAAGGACCCAGTACTTC. Translated: CASSPTSSIRTQYF.